Shown below are 28 T cell receptor beta chains from a single sample sequenced in a study of spatial heterogeneity in lung cancer. Whole-study results and caveats: It was found that expanded intratumoral alpha and beta TCR counts tracked tumor mutation counts.

Each CDR3 protein is one row after TCRdb ran MiXCR on the 5' RACE reads. Found here are some 14,000 distinct CDR3 sequences, more than 3% of them singletons; the top ten hold roughly a sixth. Time point in this sample: sample taken at primary tumor resection. Their specific antigens are unknown. This specimen consisted of lung tumor tissue, obtained at surgery. Receptor source: a male donor with early-stage non-small cell lung cancer.

This clonotype was recorded a few times. This could be a read error, since a much larger clone is one nucleotide away. V and J are TRBV4-2 and TRBJ1-2; a possible D gene is TRBD1 (5 bases). The length of the CDR3 is 17 residues. Germline V gene sequence: CDR1 LGHNA, CDR2 YNFKEQ. CDR3 in DNA: TGTGCCAGCAGCCAAGATACAGGCCCCTTTGGAGTTCATGGCGACACCTTC. Translated, it gives CASSQDTGPFGVHGDTF.

In its sample, this clonotype was seen many times. The chain is built from TRBV11-3 and TRBJ1-1; D uncertain. The V end lost 0 bases, the J end lost 3 bases, and 11 bases lay between the germline ends. The CDR3 extends over 15 amino acids. Germline values: CDR1 SGHNT, CDR2 YENEEA. CDR3 amino acids: CASSLDFDRYTEAFF. The CDR3 DNA sequence: TGTGCCAGCAGCTTAGATTTCGACCGGTACACTGAAGCTTTCTTT.

Many counts were recorded for this clonotype. The chain is built from TRBV7-9 and TRBJ2-3; 11 bases agree with TRBD2. The CDR3 consists of 16 residues. With 7 bases clipped from V and 2 bases from J, the junction kept 8 bases outside the gene matches. The germline gives CDR1 SEHNR, CDR2 FQNEAQ (reference sequence). The CDR3 loop reads CASTNPTSGATDTQYF. CDR3 nucleotides: TGTGCCAGCACCAACCCGACTAGCGGGGCCACAGATACGCAGTATTTT.

This clonotype appeared a few times. The CDR3 here is CASSYGGDSGNTIYF. Written as DNA, the CDR3 is TGCGCCAGCAGCTACGGGGGGGACTCTGGAAACACCATATATTTT. The genes are TRBV5-1 and TRBJ1-3, with a possible D match to TRBD1 (5 bases). Trimming took 3 bases from V and 0 from J, leaving 10 bases between them. This CDR3 contains 15 residues. Per the germline V gene, CDR1 is SGHRS and CDR2 is YFSETQ.

Relative to its sample, this clonotype is medium-sized. V gene TRBV5-1 combines with J gene TRBJ1-4; 8 nucleotides line up with TRBD1. With 4 bases clipped from V and 0 bases from J, the junction kept 11 bases outside the gene matches. Looked up from germline, CDR1 is SGHRS and CDR2 is YFSETQ. The CDR3 runs to 18 residues. The CDR3 loop is CASSQKRTGYATNEKLFF. The CDR3 nucleotides are TGCGCCAGCAGCCAGAAGAGGACAGGGTATGCAACTAATGAAAAACTGTTTTTT.

This clonotype was detected many times. The gene calls are TRBV20-1 and TRBJ1-6; no clear D. Trimming stripped 2 bases from V and 3 bases from J, with 14 bases between. CDR1 and CDR2 from the germline V gene are DFQATT and SNEGSKA (reference sequence). This CDR3 is 16 amino acids long. The CDR3 nucleotides read TGCAGTGCTAGACCCCTTAGATCCAACTATAATTCACCCCTCCACTTT. Translating it yields CSARPLRSNYNSPLHF.

This clonotype is labeled large. The V call is TRBV11-2, the J call TRBJ2-5; 13 bases line up with TRBD2. CDR1 is SGHAT and CDR2 is FQNNGV in the germline V gene. CDR3 length: 15 amino acids. Trimming cost V 5 bases and J 5 bases; bases outside gene matches: 5. This chain's CDR3 is CASSPWTSGSETQYF. The DNA for the CDR3 is TGTGCCAGCAGCCCTTGGACTAGCGGGAGTGAGACCCAGTACTTC.

This clonotype ranks as medium-sized. The rearrangement joins TRBV5-1 to TRBJ2-7; D is possibly TRBD1 (6 bases). The CDR3 is 14 residues long. Germline CDR1 SGHRS, CDR2 YFSETQ. Trimming took off 7 bases at V and 2 bases at J, with 16 bases between the two ends. CDR3 in amino acids: CASRDIQGTYEQYF. CDR3 DNA sequence: TGCGCCAGCCGCGACATACAGGGAACCTACGAGCAGTACTTC.

In its sample, this clonotype was seen many times. CDR3 sequence (DNA): TGCGCCAGCAGCCCATCCCAAGACAGGGGGCATACCGGGGAGCTGTTTTTT. The encoded protein is CASSPSQDRGHTGELFF. The V gene is TRBV4-1, the J gene TRBJ2-2, with TRBD1 matching 10 bases. This CDR3 has 17 residues. With V trimmed by 4 bases and J by 5 bases, 10 bases remained unmatched. The germline CDR1 and CDR2 sequences are MGHRA and YSYEKL.

This clonotype was detected ten times or more. V and J are TRBV6-2 or TRBV6-3 and TRBJ1-1, with D perhaps matching TRBD1 (5 bases). V lost 2 bases and J lost 0, with 19 bases in between. The CDR3 sequence is 18 residues long. Germline loops: CDR1 MNHEY, CDR2 SVGEGT. As DNA, the CDR3 is TGTGCCAGCAGTTACAGTGGAACCCGGGGGAGGGTGAACACTGAAGCTTTCTTT. It specifies CASSYSGTRGRVNTEAFF.

This clonotype is labeled as medium-sized. This chain uses TRBV5-6 with TRBJ2-3; tentatively, D is TRBD1 (5 bases). This CDR3 has 13 amino acids. CDR1 and CDR2 (germline): SGHDT, YYEEEE. The V and J ends lost 4 bases and 12 bases respectively, with 18 bases between them. For the CDR3, the DNA is TGTGCCAGCAGCGGCCAGATCAGGGATCCCCAGTATTTT. Residues: CASSGQIRDPQYF. Drawing the rest from reference TRBV5-6 and TRBJ2-3, the complete variable domain is DAGVTQSPTHLIKTRGQQVTLRCSPKSGHDTVSWYQQALGQGPQFIFQYYEEEERQRGNFPDRFSGHQFPNYSSELNVNALLLGDSALYLCASSGQIRDPQYFGPGTRLTVL.

The V call is TRBV6-5, the J call TRBJ1-2; D not resolved. Germline CDR1 is MNHEY and CDR2 is SVGAGI. CDR3 length: 14 amino acids. V was pared by 6 bases and J by 12 bases, with 23 bases between. This CDR3 reads CASSPVGIGYGDTF. CDR3 sequence (DNA): TGTGCCAGCAGCCCAGTGGGGATCGGGTACGGCGACACCTTC.

This clonotype was seen many times. This chain connects TRBV6-2 or TRBV6-3 to TRBJ2-1, with 8 bases that match TRBD2. Germline CDR1 MNHEY, CDR2 SVGEGT. This CDR3 comprises 14 residues. V was clipped by 2 bases and J by 7 bases; unmatched bases: 4. CDR3 sequence reads: CASSYGRGGNEQFF. CDR3 DNA: TGTGCCAGCAGTTACGGTCGGGGGGGGAATGAGCAGTTCTTC.

This clonotype has a count of ten or more. V usage is TRBV21-1 and J usage is TRBJ2-1; the table's TRBD2 call for D was not verified on the DNA. TRBV21-1 is listed as a pseudogene. CDR3 size: 19 residues. CDR3 sequence (DNA): TGTGCCAGCACCCGAGCCCCAAGACTAGCGGGGGTACCCTACAATGAGCAGTTCTTC. Its translation is CASTRAPRLAGVPYNEQFF.

As concerns this clonotype: Just one base apart from a much larger clone, this may be a read error. This rearrangement joins TRBV4-1 to TRBJ2-7; D is perhaps TRBD2 (7 bases). Trimming took 0 bases from V and 5 from J, leaving 14 bases between them. Germline V gene sequence: CDR1 MGHRA, CDR2 YSYEKL. This CDR3 is 15 amino acids long. The CDR3 protein is CASSQEGGLAHEQYF. The CDR3 DNA follows: TGCGCCAGCAGCCAAGAGGGGGGGCTCGCCCACGAGCAGTACTTC.

This clonotype was seen repeatedly, ten times or more. The CDR3 region has the DNA TGTGCCAGCAGTTACTTGGCAGGGAGGGATCAGCCCCAGCATTTT. It is translated as CASSYLAGRDQPQHF. The chain couples TRBV6-2 or TRBV6-3 to TRBJ1-5, with D perhaps matching TRBD1 (5 bases). The CDR3 spans 15 residues. V lost 1 base and J lost 5, with 12 bases in between. Germline CDR1 reads MNHEY; CDR2 reads SVGEGT.

Many counts were recorded for this clonotype. The chain has TRBV5-5 and TRBJ2-7, with no clear D. The CDR3 covers 11 residues. Germline lookup yields CDR1 SGHKS and CDR2 YYEKEE (reference sequence). Trimming shortened V by 3 bases and J by 2 bases, and 3 bases separated the two germline ends. CDR3 residues: CASSSAYEQYF. The CDR3 coding sequence is TGTGCCAGCAGCTCGGCCTACGAGCAGTACTTC.

The table lists this clonotype with many counts. The chain uses TRBV18 and TRBJ2-7, with a possible D match to TRBD1 (6 bases). V was clipped by 1 base and J by 0 bases, with 10 bases between them. The CDR3 totals 15 residues. Per germline, CDR1 KGHSH and CDR2 LQKENI. CDR3 nucleotide sequence: TGTGCCAGCTCACCACGGTCAGGGGTCTCCTACGAGCAGTACTTC. The encoded protein is CASSPRSGVSYEQYF.

This clonotype showed up many times. The rearrangement uses TRBV28 and TRBJ2-7, with D possibly being TRBD1 (5 bases). V lost 5 bases and J lost 0, with 8 bases in between. The length of the CDR3 is 13 residues. Germline V gene sequence: CDR1 MDHEN, CDR2 SYDVKM. The CDR3: CASSPGHSYEQYF. The CDR3 nucleotides read TGTGCCAGCAGTCCCGGACACTCCTACGAGCAGTACTTC.

The table lists this clonotype with many counts. This chain links TRBV28 with TRBJ1-5; no clear D. Trimming left V 3 bases short and J 4 bases short, with 16 bases between. In germline, CDR1 is MDHEN, CDR2 SYDVKM. CDR3 size: 16 residues. CDR3 DNA: TGTGCCAGCAGTTTGCTTTGGGCCCCTCAGAATCAGCCCCAGCATTTT. This codes for CASSLLWAPQNQPQHF.

This clonotype was counted at least ten times. The V call is TRBV5-5, the J call TRBJ1-6; D may be TRBD1 (6 bases). V shed 3 bases and J shed 7 bases, with 14 bases lying between them. The germline V gene encodes CDR1 SGHKS and CDR2 YYEKEE (reference sequence). This CDR3 contains 15 residues. The CDR3 coding sequence is TGTGCCAGCAGCTCCCCCCAAACAGGGAATTCACCCCTCCACTTT. Encoded protein: CASSSPQTGNSPLHF.

This clonotype was picked up many times. At one of its ends the junction is not consistent with the germline gene, which may arise from a read error. The V gene is TRBV20-1, the J gene TRBJ1-6; TRBD1 might be the D (5 bases). CDR3 length equals 15 residues. Per germline, CDR1 DFQATT and CDR2 SNEGSKA (reference sequence). The CDR3: CSAGEVGDSNSPLHF. The CDR3 nucleotides read TGCAGTGCTGGAGAGGTTGGAGACAGTAATTCACCCCTCCACTTT.

This clonotype was observed at least ten times. The rearrangement uses TRBV10-3 and TRBJ2-7; D may match TRBD1 or TRBD2 (5 bases each). The CDR3 spans 14 residues. The germline V gene encodes CDR1 ENHRY and CDR2 SYGVKD. V was shortened by 2 bases and J by 6 bases, with 14 bases between the two germline ends. The CDR3 reads CAISERDELSEQYF. The CDR3 DNA sequence: TGTGCCATCAGTGAGAGGGACGAGTTGTCCGAGCAGTACTTC.

This clonotype was recorded at least ten times. This chain links TRBV30 with TRBJ1-2; no firm D call. Germline V lookup: CDR1 GTSNPN, CDR2 SVGIG (reference sequence). This CDR3 is 11 amino acids long. The V end lost 4 bases, the J end lost 3 bases, and 6 bases lay between the germline ends. CDR3 in DNA: TGTGCCTGGAATAGGGACTATGGCTACACCTTC. Protein: CAWNRDYGYTF.

This clonotype was seen many times. The J gene is TRBJ2-3, the V gene TRBV7-2; TRBD1 or TRBD2 may be the D gene (5 bases each). The V gene lost 5 bases and the J gene lost 2 bases, with 8 bases spanning the gap. The CDR3 length is 13 residues. Germline V gives CDR1 SGHTA, CDR2 FQGNSA. The CDR3 DNA is TGTGCCAGCAGCACAGGACTCACAGATACGCAGTATTTT. Its protein is CASSTGLTDTQYF.

This clonotype was counted at least ten times. This chain links TRBV27 with TRBJ1-6, with a weak D call TRBD1 (6 bases). This CDR3 contains 17 residues. The ends were cut back, 6 bases at V and 4 bases at J, with 19 bases in the middle. The V gene's germline CDR1 is MNHEY and CDR2 SMNVEV (reference sequence). Here the CDR3 DNA reads TGTGCCAGCAGCACGAGGGGGTTGCTGAAATATAATTCACCCCTCCACTTT. Amino acids: CASSTRGLLKYNSPLHF.

This clonotype appeared many times. The chain recombines TRBV20-1 with TRBJ1-6; D is unclear. CDR1 and CDR2 (germline): DFQATT, SNEGSKA (reference sequence). This CDR3 contains 14 residues. Trimming cost V 2 bases and J 11 bases, with 16 bases left between them. CDR3 DNA: TGCAGTGCTAGACCTTCGTCCCGTTTAGCACCCCTCCACTTT. This translates into CSARPSSRLAPLHF.

By sample share, this clonotype is medium-sized (0.01 to 0.1%). CDR3 nucleotides: TGCAGTGCTAGAGAGCGACGGCTAGCGGGGGGCATTCAGTACTTC. The encoded protein is CSARERRLAGGIQYF. J is TRBJ2-4 and V is TRBV20-1; 11 nucleotides agree with TRBD2. The V gene's germline CDR1 is DFQATT and CDR2 SNEGSKA (reference sequence). The J segment lost 9 bases and the V segment lost 0 bases, leaving 7 bases of the junction unmatched. The CDR3 runs 15 residues.